One sample yielded the 18 T cell receptor beta chains listed below, sequenced in a study of T-cell memory formation after mild COVID-19. TCRdb re-called the 5' RACE reads through MiXCR, storing one row per CDR3 protein. The repertoire holds 380,000 or so distinct CDR3 sequences, with 13% to 15% as singletons. Sequencing was done on a sample of PBMCs or a T cell subset sorted from them (not recorded which). These TCRs come from a man aged 18 to 35 who had mild COVID-19 (a few samples of this study predate the infection). Cell type and time point are not known.

The chain links TRBV4-3 to TRBJ2-2; 8 nucleotides align to TRBD1. The CDR3 has 16 amino acids. The trim removed 3 bases at V and 2 bases at J, leaving 5 bases unmatched. Germline lookup yields CDR1 LGHNA and CDR2 YSLEER. CDR3 in amino acids: CASSQDDRGNTGELFF. CDR3 nucleotide sequence: TGCGCCAGCAGCCAGGATGACAGGGGAAACACCGGGGAGCTGTTTTTT.

The V call is TRBV5-5, the J call TRBJ2-7; D uncertain. V lost 0 bases, J lost 5 bases, and 12 bases lay in between. Germline V CDR1 and CDR2: SGHKS, YYEKEE (reference sequence). This CDR3 contains 14 residues. In nucleotides, the CDR3 is TGTGCCAGCAGCTTGGACATCTCTTGGAACGAGCAGTACGTC. This encodes CASSLDISWNEQYV.

This clonotype was observed a handful of times. The rearrangement uses TRBV4-1 and TRBJ2-1, with 10 positions matching TRBD1. Germline loops: CDR1 MGHRA, CDR2 YSYEKL. The CDR3 is 15 amino acids. V was clipped by 4 bases and J by 4 bases; unmatched bases: 4. The CDR3 DNA is TGCGCCAGCAGCCGGACAGGGGGGAGGTACAATGAGCAGTTCTTC. This gives the protein CASSRTGGRYNEQFF.

The V call is TRBV12-3 or TRBV12-4, the J call TRBJ2-3; D gene uncertain. Trimming removed 4 bases at V and 4 bases at J, with 21 bases between. The CDR3 runs to 17 residues. CDR3 sequence: CASSSWMTDPYPDTQYF. CDR3 sequence (DNA): TGTGCCAGCAGTTCCTGGATGACGGATCCTTACCCAGATACGCAGTATTTT.

The DNA for the CDR3 is TGCAGTGCCATCGGGGGCCTAGCGAAACGCTACAATGAGCAGTTCTTC. Its protein is CSAIGGLAKRYNEQFF. The chain has TRBV20-1 and TRBJ2-1; D is tentatively TRBD1 or TRBD2 (6 bases each). The V gene lost 6 bases and the J gene lost 3 bases, with 21 bases spanning the gap. CDR1 and CDR2 from the germline V gene are DFQATT and SNEGSKA (reference sequence). The length of the CDR3 is 16 residues.

In its sample, this clonotype was seen a few times. The chain is built from TRBV5-1 and TRBJ1-4, with unresolved D. Trimming took off 1 base at V and 8 bases at J, with 12 bases between the two ends. The CDR3 is 14 residues long. The germline V gene encodes CDR1 SGHRS and CDR2 YFSETQ. CDR3 protein: CASSLRQVGEKLFF. CDR3 nucleotides: TGCGCCAGCAGCTTGAGGCAGGTTGGAGAAAAACTGTTTTTT.

A few counts support this clonotype. The CDR3 coding sequence is TGTGCCAGCTCACCGATGGCGACGTACGAGCAGTACGTC. This encodes CASSPMATYEQYV. The chain joins TRBV18 to TRBJ2-7; D is unclear. Trimming left V 3 bases short and J 4 bases short, with 10 bases between. Germline lookup yields CDR1 KGHSH and CDR2 LQKENI. This CDR3 spans 13 amino acids.

The chain has TRBV2 and TRBJ2-1, with D uncertain. The CDR3 is made up of 12 amino acids. Per germline, CDR1 SNHLY and CDR2 FYNNEI. V was pared by 7 bases and J by 8 bases, with 12 bases between. CDR3 sequence: CASKVSLDEQFF. The CDR3 DNA reads as TGTGCCAGCAAAGTATCCCTCGATGAGCAGTTCTTC.

The chain recombines TRBV18 with TRBJ1-1; D is perhaps TRBD1 (5 bases). The ends were cut back, 1 base at V and 9 bases at J, with 9 bases in the middle. CDR3 length: 12 amino acids. The germline gives CDR1 KGHSH, CDR2 LQKENI. The CDR3 protein is CASSPLGRKAFF. For the CDR3, the DNA is TGTGCCAGCTCACCACTGGGACGAAAAGCTTTCTTT.

The chain carries TRBV14 and TRBJ2-3; D not certain. The germline V and J ends were trimmed by 8 bases and 2 bases, with 11 bases remaining between them. CDR1 SGHDN and CDR2 FVKESK come from the germline V gene. This CDR3 region has 13 residues. This CDR3 reads CASGEEFTDTQYF. The CDR3, as DNA: TGTGCCAGCGGAGAGGAGTTCACAGATACGCAGTATTTT.

This clonotype showed up many times. V and J are TRBV10-2 and TRBJ2-2; D not certain. Germline assignment: CDR1 WSHSY and CDR2 SAAADI. V lost 3 bases, J lost 8 bases, and 10 bases lay in between. CDR3 size: 13 residues. The CDR3 DNA reads as TGCGCCAGCAGTGAATATCGGGTGGGGGAGCTGTTTTTT. The encoded protein is CASSEYRVGELFF.

The V gene is TRBV11-2, the J gene TRBJ2-3, with 10 bases fitting TRBD1. Germline trimming cut 2 bases from V and 7 bases from J; bases unmatched to any gene: 6. The CDR3 is made up of 15 amino acids. Germline-derived CDR1 and CDR2 are SGHAT and FQNNGV. CDR3 nucleotides: TGTGCCAGCAGCTTATCGACAGGGGGCGCGAATACGCAGTATTTT. Protein sequence: CASSLSTGGANTQYF.

This clonotype was observed many times. The V and J genes are TRBV7-2 and TRBJ2-1, with TRBD2 identical over 8 bases. This CDR3 has 16 amino acids. Germline-derived CDR1 and CDR2 are SGHTA and FQGNSA. After removal of 5 bases from V and 5 bases from J, the junction contained 11 bases not matched to a gene. CDR3 region: CASSRALVAGNNEQFF. CDR3 nucleotide sequence: TGTGCCAGCAGCCGAGCGTTGGTAGCGGGGAACAATGAGCAGTTCTTC. The entire variable domain, with the rest obtained from reference TRBV7-2 and TRBJ2-1, is as follows: GAGVSQSPSNKVTEKGKDVELRCDPISGHTALYWYRQSLGQGLEFLIYFQGNSAPDKSGLPSDRFSAERTGGSVSTLTIQRTQQEDSAVYLCASSRALVAGNNEQFFGPGTRLTVL.

Only a few counts were recorded for this clonotype. The gene calls are TRBV4-1 and TRBJ2-7; weak D call: TRBD2 (6 bases). This CDR3 comprises 16 residues. V was pared by 7 bases and J by 3 bases, with 22 bases between. CDR1 is MGHRA, CDR2 YSYEKL, per germline. The CDR3 sequence: CASTTIPGVVIYEQYF. CDR3 coding DNA: TGCGCCAGCACAACGATCCCGGGGGTAGTAATCTACGAGCAGTACTTC.

The chain employs TRBV5-1 and TRBJ2-3; D is ambiguous. This CDR3 is built from 15 residues. Trimming took 1 base from V and 4 from J, leaving 13 bases between them. Looked up from germline, CDR1 is SGHRS and CDR2 is YFSETQ. The CDR3 protein is CASSLPRAIADTQYF. DNA for the CDR3: TGCGCCAGCAGCTTGCCCCGGGCTATTGCAGATACGCAGTATTTT.

This clonotype was found a few times. The rearrangement joins TRBV5-6 to TRBJ1-2; 8 positions agree with TRBD1. J lost 2 bases, V lost 3 bases, and 6 bases had no gene match. Germline-derived CDR1 and CDR2 are SGHDT and YYEEEE. The CDR3 has 15 residues. The CDR3 loop reads CASSYPQGGNYGYTF. As DNA, the CDR3 is TGTGCCAGCAGCTACCCACAGGGGGGGAACTATGGCTACACCTTC.

A few counts support this clonotype. The V and J genes are TRBV20-1 and TRBJ2-2; 9 bases agree with TRBD1. CDR3 length: 15 residues. Germline CDR1 DFQATT, CDR2 SNEGSKA (reference sequence). V dropped 6 bases and J dropped 5; count of bases not matched to a gene: 10. CDR3 nucleotide sequence: TGCAGTGCCAGGGGCCGGACAGGGGCAACCGGGGAGCTGTTTTTT. Protein: CSARGRTGATGELFF.

V is TRBV5-1 and J is TRBJ2-2, with TRBD2 as a possible D gene (5 bases). Trimming stripped 5 bases from V and 9 bases from J, with 8 bases between. Germline CDR1 and CDR2: SGHRS and YFSETQ. The CDR3 is made up of 11 amino acids. The CDR3 sequence: CASSRDRELFF. The CDR3 nucleotides are TGCGCCAGCAGTCGGGATCGGGAGCTGTTTTTT.